The 3 T cell receptor beta chains presented below share a single source sample, sequenced in a study of blood T cell repertoires in COVID-19. Repertoires were generated with immunoSEQ multiplex PCR, while TCRdb's copy carries only in-frame clones and drops some. Here the sample spans roughly 280,000 clones, 80% to 95% being singletons. Sequencing was done on a sample of PBMCs or T cells enriched from blood (not recorded which). These receptors all come from a man aged 35-49 years who had been exposed to COVID-19.

The rearrangement links TRBV7-8 to TRBJ2-7, with D unclear. This CDR3 is built from 13 residues. In germline, CDR1 is SGHVS, CDR2 FQNEAQ. The V end lost 3 bases, the J end lost 0 bases, and 6 bases lay between the germline ends. CDR3 residues: CASSFPSSYEQYF. The DNA of the CDR3 is TGTGCCAGCAGCTTCCCTAGCTCCTACGAGCAGTACTTC.

The chain couples TRBV7-2 to TRBJ1-2, with D uncertain. The V gene lost 7 bases and the J gene lost 7 bases, with 19 bases spanning the gap. The CDR3 spans 14 residues. Germline CDR1 and CDR2: SGHTA and FQGNSA. The CDR3 bases are TGTGCCAGCAACCCGAGGACGGGAGATTTTGGCTACACCTTC. The encoded protein is CASNPRTGDFGYTF.

V usage is TRBV3-1 (or the pseudogene TRBV3-2) and J usage is TRBJ2-2; TRBD2 is a possible D gene (6 bases). This CDR3 is 17 amino acids long. V gave up 0 bases and J gave up 0 bases, with 11 bases separating them. The germline V gene has CDR1 LGHDT and CDR2 YNNKEL (reference sequence). The CDR3, as DNA: TGTGCCAGCAGCCAAGATCTCGGACTAACGAACACCGGGGAGCTGTTTTTT. Translation: CASSQDLGLTNTGELFF.